Included here is one TCR beta chain sequence, with context. The entry originates in a study of blood T cell repertoires in COVID-19. The overall study: Acute-phase and convalescent COVID-19 samples originated in the United States, Italy and Spain. From T cells, B-cell-depleted T cells, or PBMCs came the material, which was cDNA or gDNA.

The J segment lost 5 bases and the V segment lost 0 bases, leaving 10 bases of the junction unmatched. CDR1 and CDR2 (germline): ENHRY, SYGVKD. The CDR3 has 19 amino acids. As handled by the study authors: Estimation of nucleated cell counts relied on the amplification of reference gene primers. Profiling relied on immunoSEQ multiplex PCR, and the TCRdb table lists in-frame clones only, not all of them. Clonal size and the V and J genes are those of that table, whereas D and trimming came from the DNA. Of more than 150,000 clones in the sample, approximately 86% were seen once. The specimen was peripheral blood. The chain has TRBV10-3 and TRBJ2-5; 15 nucleotides agree with TRBD2. The receptor was isolated from a middle-aged man with active or convalescent COVID-19. CDR3 in amino acids: CAISESSGTSGGPAETQYF. CDR3 nucleotide sequence: TGTGCCATCAGTGAGTCGTCGGGGACTAGCGGGGGGCCGGCGGAGACCCAGTACTTC.